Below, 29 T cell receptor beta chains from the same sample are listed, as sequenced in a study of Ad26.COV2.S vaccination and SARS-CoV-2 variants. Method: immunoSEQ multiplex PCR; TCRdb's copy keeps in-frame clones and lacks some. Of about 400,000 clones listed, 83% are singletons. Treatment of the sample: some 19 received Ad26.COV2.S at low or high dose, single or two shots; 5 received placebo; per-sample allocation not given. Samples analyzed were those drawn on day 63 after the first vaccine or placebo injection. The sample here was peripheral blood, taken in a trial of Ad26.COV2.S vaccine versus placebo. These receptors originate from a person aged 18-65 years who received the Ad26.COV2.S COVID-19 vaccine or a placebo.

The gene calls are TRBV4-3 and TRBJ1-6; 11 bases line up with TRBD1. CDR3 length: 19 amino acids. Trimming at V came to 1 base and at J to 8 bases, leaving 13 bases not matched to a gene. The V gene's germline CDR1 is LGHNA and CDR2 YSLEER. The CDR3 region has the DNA TGCGCCAGCAGCCAAGCCCTGGACAGGGGGCTAGGTGGAGATTCACCCCTCCACTTT. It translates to CASSQALDRGLGGDSPLHF.

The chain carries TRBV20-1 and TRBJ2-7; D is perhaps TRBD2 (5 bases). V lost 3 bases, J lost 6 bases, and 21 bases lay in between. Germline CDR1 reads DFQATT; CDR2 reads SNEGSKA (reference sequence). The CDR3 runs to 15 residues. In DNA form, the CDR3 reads TGCAGTGCTAGTGATTCTAGCAGGATTAACTCCGAGCAGTACTTC. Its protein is CSASDSSRINSEQYF.

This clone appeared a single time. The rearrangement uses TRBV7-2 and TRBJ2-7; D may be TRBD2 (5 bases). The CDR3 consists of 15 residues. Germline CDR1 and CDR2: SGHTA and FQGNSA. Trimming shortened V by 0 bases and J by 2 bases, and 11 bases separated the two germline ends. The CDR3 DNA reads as TGTGCCAGCAGCTTAGCTTCTGAGACTACCTACGAGCAGTACTTC. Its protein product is CASSLASETTYEQYF.

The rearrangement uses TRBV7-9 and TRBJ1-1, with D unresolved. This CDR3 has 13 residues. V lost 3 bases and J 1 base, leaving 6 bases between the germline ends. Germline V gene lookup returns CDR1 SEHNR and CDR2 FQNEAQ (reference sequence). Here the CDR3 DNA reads TGTGCCAGCAGCTTCACAGCGAACACTGAAGCTTTCTTT. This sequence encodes CASSFTANTEAFF.

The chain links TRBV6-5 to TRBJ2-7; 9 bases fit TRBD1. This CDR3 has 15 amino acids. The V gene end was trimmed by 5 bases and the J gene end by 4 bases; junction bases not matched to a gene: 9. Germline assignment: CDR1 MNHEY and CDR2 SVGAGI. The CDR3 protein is CASSPRDRVYYEQYF. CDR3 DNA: TGTGCCAGCAGTCCCCGGGACAGGGTGTATTACGAGCAGTACTTC.

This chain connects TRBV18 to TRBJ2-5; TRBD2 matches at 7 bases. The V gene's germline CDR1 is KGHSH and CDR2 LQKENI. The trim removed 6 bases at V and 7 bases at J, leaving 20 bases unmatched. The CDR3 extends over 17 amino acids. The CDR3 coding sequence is TGTGCCAGCTCTTCCGGGACTAAAACAGACCTTGGGGGGACCCAGTACTTC. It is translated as CASSSGTKTDLGGTQYF.

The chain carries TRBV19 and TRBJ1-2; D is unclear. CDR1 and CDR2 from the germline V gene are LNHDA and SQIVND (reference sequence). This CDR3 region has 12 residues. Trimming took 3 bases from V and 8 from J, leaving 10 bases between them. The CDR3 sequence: CASSISLRGYTF. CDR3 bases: TGTGCCAGTAGTATTAGTCTCAGGGGCTACACCTTC. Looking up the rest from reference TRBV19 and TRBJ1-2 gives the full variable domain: DGGITQSPKYLFRKEGQNVTLSCEQNLNHDAMYWYRQDPGQGLRLIYYSQIVNDFQKGDIAEGYSVSREKKESFPLTVTSAQKNPTAFYLCASSISLRGYTFGSGTRLTVV.

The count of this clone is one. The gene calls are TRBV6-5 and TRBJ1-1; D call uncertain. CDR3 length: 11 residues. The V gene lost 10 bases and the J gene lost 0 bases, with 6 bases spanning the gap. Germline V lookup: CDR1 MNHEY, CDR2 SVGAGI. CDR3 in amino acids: CAIHMNTEAFF. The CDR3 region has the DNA TGTGCCATCCACATGAACACTGAAGCTTTCTTT.

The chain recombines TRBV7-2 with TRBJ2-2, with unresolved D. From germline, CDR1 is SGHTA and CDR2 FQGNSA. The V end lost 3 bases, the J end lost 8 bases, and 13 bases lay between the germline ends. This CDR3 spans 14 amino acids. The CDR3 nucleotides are TGTGCCAGCAGCTTGGAAAGGGCCCGAGGGGAGCTGTTTTTT. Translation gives CASSLERARGELFF.

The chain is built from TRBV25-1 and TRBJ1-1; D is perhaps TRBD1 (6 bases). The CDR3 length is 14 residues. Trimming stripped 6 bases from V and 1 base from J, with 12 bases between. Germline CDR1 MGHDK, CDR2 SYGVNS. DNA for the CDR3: TGTGCCAGCAGCGACACCAGGGGGAACACTGAAGCTTTCTTT. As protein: CASSDTRGNTEAFF.

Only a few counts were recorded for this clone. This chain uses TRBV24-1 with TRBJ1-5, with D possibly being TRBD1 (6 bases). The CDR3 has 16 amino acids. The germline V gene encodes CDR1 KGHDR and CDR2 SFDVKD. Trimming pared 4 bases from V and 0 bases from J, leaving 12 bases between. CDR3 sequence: CATSEIGGYSNQPQHF. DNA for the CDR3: TGTGCCACCAGTGAGATCGGGGGCTATAGCAATCAGCCCCAGCATTTT.

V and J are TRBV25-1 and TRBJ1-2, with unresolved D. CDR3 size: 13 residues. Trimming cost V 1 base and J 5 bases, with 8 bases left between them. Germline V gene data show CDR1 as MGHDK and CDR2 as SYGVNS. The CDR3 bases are TGTGCCAGCAGTGAATTCACTGCTTATGGCTACACCTTC. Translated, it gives CASSEFTAYGYTF.

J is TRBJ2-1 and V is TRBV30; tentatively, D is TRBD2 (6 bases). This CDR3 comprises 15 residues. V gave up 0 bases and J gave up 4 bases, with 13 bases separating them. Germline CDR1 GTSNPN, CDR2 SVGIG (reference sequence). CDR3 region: CAWSVEGPLYNEQFF. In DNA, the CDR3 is TGTGCCTGGAGTGTGGAGGGTCCCCTTTACAATGAGCAGTTCTTC.

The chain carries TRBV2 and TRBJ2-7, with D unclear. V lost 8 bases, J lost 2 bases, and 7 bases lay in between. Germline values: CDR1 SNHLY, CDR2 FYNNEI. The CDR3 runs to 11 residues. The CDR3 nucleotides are TGTGCCAGCGGGAATGCCTACGAGCAGTACTTC. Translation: CASGNAYEQYF.

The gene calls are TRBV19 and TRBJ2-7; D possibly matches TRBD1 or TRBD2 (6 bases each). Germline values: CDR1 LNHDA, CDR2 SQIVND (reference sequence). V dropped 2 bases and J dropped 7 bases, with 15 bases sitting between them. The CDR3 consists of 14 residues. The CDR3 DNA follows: TGTGCCAGTAGTATAACGGGGGCCGTCGGTGAGCAGTACTTC. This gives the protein CASSITGAVGEQYF.

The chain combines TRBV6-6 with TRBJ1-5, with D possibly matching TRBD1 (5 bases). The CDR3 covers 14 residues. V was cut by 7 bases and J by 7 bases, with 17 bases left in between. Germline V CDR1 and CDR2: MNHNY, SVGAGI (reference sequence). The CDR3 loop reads CASTQGSVGQPQHF. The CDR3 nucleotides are TGTGCCAGCACCCAGGGTTCCGTTGGACAGCCCCAGCATTTT.

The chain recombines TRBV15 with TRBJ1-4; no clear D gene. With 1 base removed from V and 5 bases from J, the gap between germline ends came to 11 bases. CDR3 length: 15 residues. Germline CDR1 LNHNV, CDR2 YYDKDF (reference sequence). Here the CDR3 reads CATSRVSTLNEKLFF. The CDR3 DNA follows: TGTGCCACCAGCAGAGTTTCGACCCTCAATGAAAAACTGTTTTTT.

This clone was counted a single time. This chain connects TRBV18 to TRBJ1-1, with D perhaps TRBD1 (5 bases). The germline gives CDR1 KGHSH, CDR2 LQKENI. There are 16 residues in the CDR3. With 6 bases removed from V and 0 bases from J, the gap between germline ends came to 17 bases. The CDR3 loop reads CASSPAGGNMNTEAFF. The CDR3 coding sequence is TGTGCCAGCTCCCCCGCGGGGGGAAATATGAACACTGAAGCTTTCTTT.

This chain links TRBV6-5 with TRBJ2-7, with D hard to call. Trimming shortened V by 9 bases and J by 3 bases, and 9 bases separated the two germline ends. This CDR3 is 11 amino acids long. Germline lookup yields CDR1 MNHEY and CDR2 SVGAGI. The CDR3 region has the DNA TGTGCCAGTTACTCGAACTACGAGCAGTACTTC. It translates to CASYSNYEQYF.

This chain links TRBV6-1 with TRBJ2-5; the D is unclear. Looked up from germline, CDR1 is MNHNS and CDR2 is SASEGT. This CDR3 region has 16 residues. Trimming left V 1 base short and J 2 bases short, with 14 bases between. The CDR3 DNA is TGTGCCAGCAGTGAAGTTAGGGCTAGGTGGCAAGAGACCCAGTACTTC. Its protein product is CASSEVRARWQETQYF.

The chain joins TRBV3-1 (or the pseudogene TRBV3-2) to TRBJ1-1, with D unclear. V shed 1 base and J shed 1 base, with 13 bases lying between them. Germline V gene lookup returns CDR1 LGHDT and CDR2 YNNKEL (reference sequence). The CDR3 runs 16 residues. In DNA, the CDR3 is TGTGCCAGCAGCCAAGTAGCAGGAGGTAGGAACACTGAAGCTTTCTTT. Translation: CASSQVAGGRNTEAFF.

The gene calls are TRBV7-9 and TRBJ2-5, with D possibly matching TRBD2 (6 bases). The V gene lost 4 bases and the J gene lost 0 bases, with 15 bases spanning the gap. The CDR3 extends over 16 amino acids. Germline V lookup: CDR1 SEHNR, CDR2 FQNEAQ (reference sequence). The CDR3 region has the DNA TGTGCCAGCAGCTGGACCGGGACTTCGTACCAAGAGACCCAGTACTTC. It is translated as CASSWTGTSYQETQYF.

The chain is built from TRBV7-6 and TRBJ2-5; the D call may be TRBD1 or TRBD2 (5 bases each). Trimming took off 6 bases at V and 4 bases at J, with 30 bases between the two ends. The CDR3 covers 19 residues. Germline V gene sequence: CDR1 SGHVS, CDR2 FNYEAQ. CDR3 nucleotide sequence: TGTGCCAGCAGTCCATGGAACGAGGCAGGGACCAGGACCCCAGAGACCCAGTACTTC. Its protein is CASSPWNEAGTRTPETQYF.

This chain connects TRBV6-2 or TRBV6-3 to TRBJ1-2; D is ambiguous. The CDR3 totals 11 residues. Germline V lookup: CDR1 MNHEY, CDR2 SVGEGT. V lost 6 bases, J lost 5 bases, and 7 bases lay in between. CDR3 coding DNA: TGTGCCAGCAGCCACGGTTATGGCTACACCTTC. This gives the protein CASSHGYGYTF.

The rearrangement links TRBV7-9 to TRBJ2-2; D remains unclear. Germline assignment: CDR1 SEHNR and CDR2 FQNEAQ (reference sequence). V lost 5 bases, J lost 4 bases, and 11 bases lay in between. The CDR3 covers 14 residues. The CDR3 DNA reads TGTGCCAGCAGCCTTACCGGGTCCACCGGGGAGCTGTTTTTT. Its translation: CASSLTGSTGELFF.

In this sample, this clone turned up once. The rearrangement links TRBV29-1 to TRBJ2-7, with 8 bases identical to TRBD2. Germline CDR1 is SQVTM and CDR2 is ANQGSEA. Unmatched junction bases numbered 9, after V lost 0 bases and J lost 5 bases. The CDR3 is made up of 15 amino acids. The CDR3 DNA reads TGCAGCGTTGAAGATTGGAGCGGGAGTGCCGACGAGCAGTACTTC. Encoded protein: CSVEDWSGSADEQYF.

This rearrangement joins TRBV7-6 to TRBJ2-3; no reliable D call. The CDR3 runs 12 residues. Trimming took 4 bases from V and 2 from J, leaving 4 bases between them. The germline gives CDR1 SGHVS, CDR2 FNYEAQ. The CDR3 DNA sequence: TGTGCCAGCAGCTCCCCCACAGATACGCAGTATTTT. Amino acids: CASSSPTDTQYF.

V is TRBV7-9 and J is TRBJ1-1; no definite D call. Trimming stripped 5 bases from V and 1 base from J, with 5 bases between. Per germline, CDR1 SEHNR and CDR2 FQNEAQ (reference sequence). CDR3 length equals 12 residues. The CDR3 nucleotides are TGTGCCAGCAGCCTCCAGAACACTGAAGCTTTCTTT. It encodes CASSLQNTEAFF.

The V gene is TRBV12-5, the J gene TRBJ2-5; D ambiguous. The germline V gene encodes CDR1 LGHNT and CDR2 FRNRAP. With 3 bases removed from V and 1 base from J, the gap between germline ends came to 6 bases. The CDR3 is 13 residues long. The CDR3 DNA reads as TGTGCTAGTGGTTTATGGGCCCAAGAGACCCAGTACTTC. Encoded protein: CASGLWAQETQYF.